The clone carrying this T cell receptor beta chain showed up many times. The sample originates from a study of early T cells in non-severe SARS-CoV-2 infection. The wider study: It was bulk RNA from unsorted whole blood that was sequenced, and the chains were unpaired.

Each cDNA molecule carried a unique molecular identifier. TCRdb re-derived calls from the 5' RACE reads in MiXCR, one entry per CDR3 protein. The sample lists tens of thousands of distinct CDR3 sequences, approximately 4.5% seen once, with about 7.8% in the top ten. The CDR3 extends over 12 amino acids. Trimming removed 6 bases at V and 7 bases at J, with 12 bases between. In germline, CDR1 is KGHSH, CDR2 LQKENI. The sequence was collected from an adult who was a healthcare worker with PCR-confirmed SARS-CoV-2 infection or an uninfected control (not recorded which). The sample consisted of whole blood. The chain uses TRBV18 and TRBJ1-2; D gene ambiguous. The CDR3 here is CASSPAGSGYTF. The CDR3 nucleotides are TGTGCCAGCTCTCCCGCCGGTTCTGGCTACACCTTC.